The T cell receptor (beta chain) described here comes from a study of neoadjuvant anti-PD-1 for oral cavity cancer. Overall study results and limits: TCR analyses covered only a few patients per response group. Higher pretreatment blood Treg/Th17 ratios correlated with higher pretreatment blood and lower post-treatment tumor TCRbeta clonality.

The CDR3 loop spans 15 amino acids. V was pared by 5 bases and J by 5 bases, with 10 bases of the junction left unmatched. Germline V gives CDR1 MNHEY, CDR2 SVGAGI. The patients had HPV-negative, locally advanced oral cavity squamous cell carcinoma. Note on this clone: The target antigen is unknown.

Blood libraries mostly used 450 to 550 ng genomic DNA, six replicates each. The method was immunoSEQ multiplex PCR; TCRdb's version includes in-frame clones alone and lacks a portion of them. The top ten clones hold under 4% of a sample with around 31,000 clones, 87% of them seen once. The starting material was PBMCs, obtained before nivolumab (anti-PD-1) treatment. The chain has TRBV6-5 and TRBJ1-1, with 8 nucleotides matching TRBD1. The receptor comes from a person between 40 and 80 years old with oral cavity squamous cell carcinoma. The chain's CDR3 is CASSTGQGGGTEAFF. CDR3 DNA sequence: TGTGCCAGCAGTACCGGACAGGGAGGAGGAACTGAAGCTTTCTTT.